This T cell receptor beta chain was found in a study of molecular identifiers for immune sequencing clone quantification. Study results and limitations: Should identical TCR molecules share a barcode, the sizes of highly expanded clones could be underestimated. Clonotypes surpassing 20 RNA copies contained over 99% of effector molecules, versus under 1% in naive cells.

CD8+CD4-CCR7+CD45RA+ sorting gave the naive CD8 T cells. Germline V gives CDR1 LGHNA, CDR2 YSLEER. The V gene lost 5 bases and the J gene lost 0 bases, with 20 bases spanning the gap. The CDR3 sequence is 19 residues long. With regard to this clonotype: Its antigen is undetermined.

Making the bulk TCR libraries relied on previously described methods and listed TCR primers. Via MiXCR, TCRdb re-called the PCR reads, giving one row per CDR3 protein. In the table there are roughly 630,000 distinct CDR3 sequences, roughly 23% of which are singletons. The chain couples TRBV4-3 to TRBJ1-6, with a possible D match to TRBD1 (6 bases). Sequenced: naive CD8+ T cells from blood, with Jurkat cell RNA spiked in. Described subset: FACS-sorted CD8+CD4-CCR7+CD45RA+ naive T cells. This receptor was obtained from a human donor in good health. Some libraries in this study had Jurkat cell RNA spiked in. The CDR3 here is CASSSGTKSPGSYNSPLHF. The DNA for the CDR3 is TGCGCCAGCAGCTCAGGGACAAAGAGTCCGGGCTCCTATAATTCACCCCTCCACTTT.